These 26 T cell receptor beta chains were sequenced from one sample in a study of CD8+CD57+ T cells in acquired aplastic anemia. The template used for profiling TCR beta VDJ and CDR3 was genomic DNA. MiXCR was run by TCRdb on the reads, yielding one entry per CDR3 protein. Here the sample spans 200,000 to 250,000 distinct CDR3 sequences, about half being singletons. The authors sequenced patients whose flow cytometry had shown CD8+CD57+ cell expansion. Sequencing was performed on sorted CD4+, CD8+, or CD8+CD57+ T cells (not recorded which) from PBMCs. These receptor sequences come from a human donor with aplastic anemia.

In this sample, this clonotype turned up many times. The CDR3, as DNA: TGTGCCAGCAGCCAACGACAGCAAGAGACCCAGTACTTC. It yields the protein CASSQRQQETQYF. V and J are TRBV14 and TRBJ2-5; TRBD1 is a possible D gene (5 bases). The V gene's germline CDR1 is SGHDN and CDR2 FVKESK. V lost 2 bases, J lost 2 bases, and 6 bases lay in between. CDR3 length equals 13 residues. Supplemented by reference TRBV14 and TRBJ2-5, the full variable domain reads EAGVTQFPSHSVIEKGQTVTLRCDPISGHDNLYWYRRVMGKEIKFLLHFVKESKQDESGMPNNRFLAERTGGTYSTLKVQPAELEDSGVYFCASSQRQQETQYFGPGTRLLVL.

The chain uses TRBV7-2 and TRBJ2-4, with D possibly matching TRBD1 (6 bases). Deletions cut 1 base from V and 6 bases from J, with 13 bases between. CDR1 and CDR2 (germline): SGHTA, FQGNSA. The CDR3 consists of 15 residues. The CDR3, as DNA: TGTGCCAGCAGCTTAGGGTCAGGGGCTGGAAACATTCAGTACTTC. Amino acids: CASSLGSGAGNIQYF.

The table lists this clonotype with many counts. The genes are TRBV20-1 and TRBJ1-2; 8 positions match TRBD1. The CDR3 totals 12 residues. With V trimmed by 0 bases and J by 7 bases, 1 base remained unmatched. The germline V gene encodes CDR1 DFQATT and CDR2 SNEGSKA (reference sequence). The CDR3 reads CSARDRGLGYTF. CDR3 DNA: TGCAGTGCTAGAGACAGGGGGCTTGGCTACACCTTC.

The chain links TRBV5-1 to TRBJ2-7; 7 nucleotides line up with TRBD2. This CDR3 is built from 14 residues. Germline V lookup: CDR1 SGHRS, CDR2 YFSETQ. With V trimmed by 1 base and J by 6 bases, 7 bases remained unmatched. The CDR3 here is CASSLIGGGGEQYF. CDR3 sequence (DNA): TGCGCCAGCAGCTTGATAGGTGGGGGGGGCGAGCAGTACTTC.

The chain employs TRBV10-1 and TRBJ2-1; D is uncertain. V dropped 6 bases and J dropped 0 bases, with 12 bases sitting between them. The CDR3 has 15 amino acids. CDR1 is WNHNN, CDR2 SYGVQD, per germline (reference sequence). The CDR3 sequence: CASRGGYGSYNEQFF. CDR3 DNA: TGCGCCAGCAGGGGTGGATACGGCTCCTACAATGAGCAGTTCTTC.

The rearrangement links TRBV5-1 to TRBJ2-1, with 11 bases identical to TRBD2. This CDR3 spans 21 amino acids. Germline CDR1 SGHRS, CDR2 YFSETQ. V shed 1 base, J shed 4 bases, and the junction held 19 bases outside the gene matches. CDR3 amino acids: CASSLKAQLESSGGTYNEQFF. In DNA form, the CDR3 reads TGCGCCAGCAGCTTGAAGGCGCAGCTTGAGTCTAGCGGGGGGACATACAATGAGCAGTTCTTC.

J is TRBJ2-3 and V is TRBV19, with 9 nucleotides matching TRBD1. V lost 5 bases to trimming and J lost 4 bases; unmatched junction nucleotides: 10. The CDR3 loop spans 16 amino acids. Germline CDR1 is LNHDA and CDR2 is SQIVND (reference sequence). CDR3 amino acids: CASSQQGASRSDTQYF. As DNA, the CDR3 is TGTGCCAGTAGTCAACAGGGGGCAAGCAGGTCAGATACGCAGTATTTT.

In this sample, this clonotype turned up many times. CDR3 protein: CSARVGNTGYNQPQHF. The CDR3 DNA is TGCAGTGCTAGAGTGGGAAACACGGGGTACAATCAGCCCCAGCATTTT. The gene calls are TRBV20-1 and TRBJ1-5, with no clear D. The CDR3 covers 16 residues. Germline-derived CDR1 and CDR2 are DFQATT and SNEGSKA (reference sequence). V was clipped by 1 base and J by 3 bases, with 16 bases between them.

This chain connects TRBV4-1 to TRBJ2-7, with D perhaps TRBD2 (5 bases). From germline, CDR1 is MGHRA and CDR2 YSYEKL. The CDR3 is 15 residues long. With 4 bases removed from V and 3 bases from J, the gap between germline ends came to 16 bases. This chain's CDR3 is CASSRMTGSVYEQYF. The CDR3 DNA follows: TGCGCCAGCAGCCGCATGACGGGATCCGTCTACGAGCAGTACTTC.

This clonotype has ten or more counts. The chain recombines TRBV29-1 with TRBJ1-1; the match to TRBD1 covers 8 bases. Germline lookup yields CDR1 SQVTM and CDR2 ANQGSEA. Trimming removed 5 bases from V and 4 bases from J; junction bases left unmatched: 18. The CDR3 is 17 amino acids. As DNA, the CDR3 is TGCAGCGTTAGAGGAGGGACAGGATATCGTGGGGGCACTGAAGCTTTCTTT. Translation: CSVRGGTGYRGGTEAFF.

Many counts were recorded for this clonotype. The CDR3 bases are TGCGCCAGCAGCACAGGGGTCGCCACTGAAGCTTTCTTT. Its translation is CASSTGVATEAFF. The V and J genes are TRBV5-1 and TRBJ1-1; 7 nucleotides match TRBD1. Germline V gives CDR1 SGHRS, CDR2 YFSETQ. Losses at the gene ends were 4 bases for V and 4 bases for J; bases not matched to a gene: 4. This CDR3 has 13 residues. The full variable domain, completed using reference TRBV5-1 and TRBJ1-1, is KAGVTQTPRYLIKTRGQQVTLSCSPISGHRSVSWYQQTPGQGLQFLFEYFSETQRNKGNFPGRFSGRQFSNSRSEMNVSTLELGDSALYLCASSTGVATEAFFGQGTRLTVV.

A few counts support this clonotype. A much larger clone lies one base from this, so it may be a read error. The chain has TRBV5-1 and TRBJ2-5, with no clear D. There are 13 residues in the CDR3. CDR1 and CDR2 (germline): SGHRS, YFSETQ. Deletions cut 4 bases from V and 4 bases from J, with 11 bases between. CDR3 residues: CASSVVVVETQYF. As DNA, the CDR3 is TGCGCCAGCAGCGTGGTTGTTGTAGAGACCCAGTACTTC.

This clonotype was seen repeatedly, ten times or more. The chain has TRBV27 and TRBJ1-1; 7 bases agree with TRBD1. Per germline, CDR1 MNHEY and CDR2 SMNVEV (reference sequence). Trimming removed 2 bases from V and 9 bases from J; junction bases left unmatched: 9. The CDR3 length is 14 residues. CDR3 bases: TGTGCCAGCAGTTTAAACCGGGACAGCAACCAAGCTTTCTTT. This translates into CASSLNRDSNQAFF.

V and J are TRBV20-1 and TRBJ2-3; TRBD2 matches at 7 bases. The CDR3 consists of 16 residues. Losses at the gene ends were 0 bases for V and 2 bases for J; bases not matched to a gene: 8. Germline V gene sequence: CDR1 DFQATT, CDR2 SNEGSKA (reference sequence). In DNA form, the CDR3 reads TGCAGTGCTAGAGATTTTAAGGCGGGGGACACAGATACGCAGTATTTT. Encoded protein: CSARDFKAGDTDTQYF.

There are many counts of this clonotype. The J gene is TRBJ1-2, the V gene TRBV24-1; tentative D call: TRBD1 (5 bases). Germline V gene data show CDR1 as KGHDR and CDR2 as SFDVKD. V dropped 6 bases and J dropped 8 bases, with 18 bases sitting between them. The CDR3 loop spans 14 amino acids. CDR3: CATSRGREVWGYTF. CDR3 bases: TGTGCCACCAGTAGGGGCAGGGAAGTTTGGGGCTACACCTTC.

This clonotype was detected a few times. This chain connects TRBV6-5 to TRBJ1-1; no definite D call. Per the germline V gene, CDR1 is MNHEY and CDR2 is SVGAGI. The CDR3 is 13 residues long. Trimming left V 0 bases short and J 0 bases short, with 2 bases between. The CDR3 loop is CASSYSMNTEAFF. The DNA of the CDR3 is TGTGCCAGCAGTTACTCAATGAACACTGAAGCTTTCTTT.

There are many counts of this clonotype. The V gene is TRBV10-3, the J gene TRBJ1-5, with 7 bases lining up with TRBD1. Germline trimming cut 10 bases from V and 7 bases from J; bases unmatched to any gene: 10. CDR3 length equals 13 residues. The germline gives CDR1 ENHRY, CDR2 SYGVKD. The CDR3: CATTRGVGQPQHF. Here the CDR3 DNA reads TGTGCCACTACCAGGGGGGTGGGCCAGCCCCAGCATTTT.

Comment on this clonotype: A read error is possible here, since a much larger clone lies one base away. The chain joins TRBV11-2 to TRBJ2-3, with a possible D match to TRBD2 (6 bases). Germline V gene sequence: CDR1 SGHAT, CDR2 FQNNGV. Between the trimmed V and J ends, which lost 6 bases and 5 bases, there was a span of 15 bases. The CDR3 loop spans 14 amino acids. Written as DNA, the CDR3 is TGTGCCAGCAGTCAGACAGTGGGGGGAGATACGCAGTATTTT. Translated: CASSQTVGGDTQYF.

This clonotype showed up just a few times. A clone one base away is much larger, so this may be a read error. The chain has TRBV24-1 and TRBJ2-7; D uncertain. CDR3 size: 14 residues. Trimming cost V 11 bases and J 2 bases, with 18 bases left between them. CDR1 is KGHDR, CDR2 SFDVKD, per germline. The CDR3 nucleotides read TGTGCCAGCAGCTTTCCAGGCGGAACCTACGAGCAGTACTTC. As protein: CASSFPGGTYEQYF.

This clonotype has a handful of counts. The chain couples TRBV3-1 to TRBJ2-1; either TRBD1 or TRBD2 may supply D (5 bases each). CDR1 is LGHDT and CDR2 is YNNKEL in the germline V gene (reference sequence). V dropped 4 bases and J dropped 1 base, with 17 bases sitting between them. The CDR3 is made up of 17 amino acids. In nucleotides, the CDR3 is TGTGCCAGCAGCCGCCGGTTTGGGGGAGATTCCTACAATGAGCAGTTCTTC. Residues: CASSRRFGGDSYNEQFF.

The chain combines TRBV9 with TRBJ1-5; TRBD1 might be the D (5 bases). This CDR3 has 14 residues. Trimming stripped 0 bases from V and 6 bases from J, with 10 bases between. The germline V gene has CDR1 SGDLS and CDR2 YYNGEE. CDR3 residues: CASSVGRGVQPQHF. In nucleotides, the CDR3 is TGTGCCAGCAGCGTAGGTCGGGGGGTTCAGCCCCAGCATTTT.

This rearrangement joins TRBV5-6 to TRBJ2-7; 11 bases fit TRBD1. V shed 2 bases and J 6 bases; nucleotides not matched to a gene: 7. The germline CDR1 and CDR2 sequences are SGHDT and YYEEEE. The CDR3 length is 15 residues. The CDR3 here is CASSFVDRGRSEQYF. As DNA, the CDR3 is TGTGCCAGCAGCTTCGTGGACAGGGGGCGCTCCGAGCAGTACTTC. The complete variable domain, with remaining parts taken from reference TRBV5-6 and TRBJ2-7, reads DAGVTQSPTHLIKTRGQQVTLRCSPKSGHDTVSWYQQALGQGPQFIFQYYEEEERQRGNFPDRFSGHQFPNYSSELNVNALLLGDSALYLCASSFVDRGRSEQYFGPGTRLTVT.

This clonotype was seen many times. The CDR3 region has the DNA TGTGCCAGCAGCTTAAGGGGAGGCGCTGAAGCTTTCTTT. This gives the protein CASSLRGGAEAFF. This sequence joins TRBV7-9 and TRBJ1-1; D is perhaps TRBD1 (5 bases). CDR3 length equals 13 residues. Trimming stripped 2 bases from V and 6 bases from J, with 10 bases between. Germline assignment: CDR1 SEHNR and CDR2 FQNEAQ (reference sequence). The whole variable domain, remainder taken from reference TRBV7-9 and TRBJ1-1, is DTGVSQNPRHKITKRGQNVTFRCDPISEHNRLYWYRQTLGQGPEFLTYFQNEAQLEKSRLLSDRFSAERPKGSFSTLEIQRTEQGDSAMYLCASSLRGGAEAFFGQGTRLTVV.

In the case of this clonotype: A clone one base away is much larger, so this may be a read error. V gene TRBV5-1 combines with J gene TRBJ1-1; perhaps TRBD1 as D (6 bases). CDR3 length: 15 residues. Per the germline V gene, CDR1 is SGHRS and CDR2 is YFSETQ. The germline V and J ends were trimmed by 3 bases and 3 bases, with 15 bases remaining between them. The CDR3 DNA reads TGCGCCAGCAGCTACAGCGGACAGCAGGACACTGAAGCTTTCTTT. Protein product: CASSYSGQQDTEAFF.

This clonotype was counted at least ten times. The rearrangement uses TRBV7-3 and TRBJ2-1, with TRBD1 matching over 8 bases. The germline V gene encodes CDR1 SGHTA and CDR2 FQGTGA. The CDR3 has 14 amino acids. The J segment lost 4 bases and the V segment lost 5 bases, leaving 4 bases of the junction unmatched. The CDR3 DNA reads as TGTGCCAGCAGCCCGACAGGGGATTACAATGAGCAGTTCTTC. Protein product: CASSPTGDYNEQFF.

This chain joins TRBV19 and TRBJ1-2; TRBD1 might be the D (6 bases). CDR1 is LNHDA, CDR2 SQIVND, per germline (reference sequence). Trimming cost V 5 bases and J 1 base, with 14 bases left between them. This CDR3 comprises 15 residues. CDR3 amino acids: CASSFKTGSNYGYTF. The CDR3 bases are TGTGCCAGTAGTTTCAAGACAGGAAGTAACTATGGCTACACCTTC.